The 32 T cell receptor beta chains in this list originate from one sample, sequenced in a study of T cell responses to AZD1222 COVID-19 vaccine. Profiled with immunoSEQ multiplex PCR; TCRdb holds only in-frame clones, not every one. The repertoire holds about 120,000 clones, approximately 94% seen once, with less than 6% in the top ten. The material was peripheral blood, obtained 28 days after the second AZD1222 dose. Receptors were obtained from an adult who received the AZD1222 COVID-19 vaccine.

The chain joins TRBV7-8 to TRBJ2-7; D gene ambiguous. Per the germline V gene, CDR1 is SGHVS and CDR2 is FQNEAQ. Trimming took off 6 bases at V and 2 bases at J, with 11 bases between the two ends. The CDR3 consists of 13 residues. CDR3 bases: TGTGCCAGCAGTCCCAGACTGGCCTACGAGCAGTACTTC. Its translation is CASSPRLAYEQYF.

The rearrangement links TRBV18 to TRBJ2-5, with TRBD2 matching over 7 bases. Germline values: CDR1 KGHSH, CDR2 LQKENI. With 3 bases clipped from V and 9 bases from J, the junction kept 16 bases outside the gene matches. The CDR3 runs to 16 residues. CDR3 sequence reads: CASSPPQPSGVGAQYF. The CDR3 DNA sequence: TGTGCCAGCTCACCCCCCCAGCCTAGCGGCGTCGGTGCCCAGTACTTC. The complete variable domain, with remaining parts taken from reference TRBV18 and TRBJ2-5, reads NAGVMQNPRHLVRRRGQEARLRCSPMKGHSHVYWYRQLPEEGLKFMVYLQKENIIDESGMPKERFSAEFPKEGPSILRIQQVVRGDSAAYFCASSPPQPSGVGAQYFGPGTRLLVL.

This clone occurred once. This chain joins TRBV5-6 and TRBJ2-3; D perhaps matches TRBD1 (5 bases). This CDR3 has 13 amino acids. Trimming cost V 3 bases and J 3 bases, with 8 bases left between them. CDR1 is SGHDT and CDR2 is YYEEEE in the germline V gene. The CDR3 nucleotides read TGTGCCAGCAGCTGGAAGGGGACAGATACGCAGTATTTT. As protein: CASSWKGTDTQYF.

On this clone itself: Different DNA sequences within this sample yield the same CDR3. This sequence joins TRBV4-3 and TRBJ1-5; the D is unclear. V shed 0 bases and J shed 6 bases, with 12 bases lying between them. This CDR3 comprises 15 residues. The germline V gene has CDR1 LGHNA and CDR2 YSLEER. CDR3 sequence reads: CASSQDWGGGQPQHF. CDR3 DNA: TGCGCCAGCAGCCAAGACTGGGGAGGAGGTCAGCCCCAGCATTTT.

The V gene is TRBV2, the J gene TRBJ2-2; D unclear. CDR1 SNHLY and CDR2 FYNNEI come from the germline V gene. The CDR3 runs to 12 residues. Trimming pared 7 bases from V and 6 bases from J, leaving 9 bases between. The CDR3 sequence: CASTGNPGELFF. CDR3 nucleotides: TGTGCCAGCACGGGTAACCCCGGGGAGCTGTTTTTT.

The CDR3 here is CATSRAPGLGEETQYF. The CDR3 nucleotides read TGTGCCACCAGCAGAGCCCCTGGACTCGGCGAAGAGACCCAGTACTTC. This sequence joins TRBV15 and TRBJ2-5; maybe TRBD2 (5 bases). V lost 1 base to trimming and J lost 3 bases, with 15 bases between them. Germline V gene lookup returns CDR1 LNHNV and CDR2 YYDKDF (reference sequence). This CDR3 region has 16 residues.

The rearrangement links TRBV6-5 to TRBJ2-5; D is undetermined. The CDR3 runs to 12 residues. V gave up 2 bases and J gave up 3 bases, with 4 bases separating them. Germline V gives CDR1 MNHEY, CDR2 SVGAGI. In nucleotides, the CDR3 is TGTGCCAGCAGTTACGTGGAAGAGACCCAGTACTTC. Encoded protein: CASSYVEETQYF.

V is TRBV7-6 and J is TRBJ2-7; 10 positions match TRBD2. The V gene's germline CDR1 is SGHVS and CDR2 FNYEAQ. The CDR3 loop spans 15 amino acids. Trimming removed 5 bases from V and 0 bases from J; junction bases left unmatched: 4. CDR3 sequence (DNA): TGTGCCAGCAGCCCCGGACTAGCGGCCTCCTACGAGCAGTACTTC. Protein: CASSPGLAASYEQYF.

The chain carries TRBV9 and TRBJ2-1, with 9 bases matching TRBD2. The CDR3 runs 15 residues. The germline gives CDR1 SGDLS, CDR2 YYNGEE. V lost 0 bases to trimming and J lost 7 bases; unmatched junction nucleotides: 5. Here the CDR3 reads CASSVDPSGGNEQFF. CDR3 sequence (DNA): TGTGCCAGCAGCGTAGATCCGAGCGGGGGGAATGAGCAGTTCTTC.

V and J are TRBV19 and TRBJ1-1; TRBD1 agrees at 8 bases. CDR1 is LNHDA and CDR2 is SQIVND in the germline V gene (reference sequence). The CDR3 contains 14 residues. V lost 4 bases, J lost 2 bases, and 3 bases stayed unmatched. The CDR3 DNA is TGTGCCAGTAGTAGACCAGGGGGCAACACTGAAGCTTTCTTT. Protein sequence: CASSRPGGNTEAFF.

This clone occurred once. This chain uses TRBV5-6 with TRBJ2-5; 8 bases agree with TRBD2. The CDR3 length is 14 residues. V shed 3 bases and J 5 bases; nucleotides not matched to a gene: 6. Germline V lookup: CDR1 SGHDT, CDR2 YYEEEE. The CDR3 protein is CASSSGQRGETQYF. The CDR3 DNA is TGTGCCAGCAGCTCCGGCCAGCGGGGGGAGACCCAGTACTTC.

This clone was seen only once. The chain couples TRBV5-5 to TRBJ1-6; 8 bases agree with TRBD1. The CDR3 is 19 amino acids. Germline loops: CDR1 SGHKS, CDR2 YYEKEE (reference sequence). V shed 2 bases, J shed 8 bases, and the junction held 18 bases outside the gene matches. CDR3 in DNA: TGTGCCAGCAGCTTTGTGGCATACGTCACAGGGGGATTGGATTCACCCCTCCACTTT. Its protein is CASSFVAYVTGGLDSPLHF.

This chain links TRBV15 with TRBJ2-1; D unclear. The CDR3 has 13 residues. V was clipped by 5 bases and J by 4 bases, with 9 bases between them. The germline CDR1 and CDR2 sequences are LNHNV and YYDKDF (reference sequence). The CDR3 reads CATSADLYNEQFF. CDR3 coding DNA: TGTGCCACCAGCGCGGATTTATACAATGAGCAGTTCTTC.

The rearrangement links TRBV7-9 to TRBJ2-5; D not resolved. Germline CDR1 is SEHNR and CDR2 is FQNEAQ (reference sequence). Trimming took off 2 bases at V and 2 bases at J, with 12 bases between the two ends. This CDR3 spans 15 amino acids. DNA of the CDR3: TGTGCCAGCAGCTTACTCCGGCAGACTCAAGAGACCCAGTACTTC. This gives the protein CASSLLRQTQETQYF.

V and J are TRBV4-3 and TRBJ2-1; D might be TRBD2 (5 bases). This CDR3 contains 16 residues. Per the germline V gene, CDR1 is LGHNA and CDR2 is YSLEER. V was cut by 4 bases and J by 3 bases, with 16 bases left in between. CDR3 in DNA: TGCGCCAGCAGCCGAGAGGCTCCGGAGGACTACAATGAGCAGTTCTTC. Protein sequence: CASSREAPEDYNEQFF.

The V call is TRBV27, the J call TRBJ1-5; TRBD1 agrees at 8 bases. There are 14 residues in the CDR3. Germline V gene sequence: CDR1 MNHEY, CDR2 SMNVEV (reference sequence). V dropped 9 bases and J dropped 0; count of bases not matched to a gene: 4. CDR3: CASSRGHSNQPQHF. The CDR3 coding sequence is TGTGCCAGTAGCAGGGGGCATAGCAATCAGCCCCAGCATTTT.

The chain joins TRBV5-3 to TRBJ2-1; D ambiguous. TRBV5-3 is assigned to the ORF class and has an uncertain function. The CDR3 is 18 residues long. The ends were cut back, 1 base at V and 0 bases at J, with 17 bases in the middle. CDR3 sequence (DNA): TGTGCCAGAAGCTTGCCACACAGAAGGGAACGCTCCTACAATGAGCAGTTCTTC. Translating it yields CARSLPHRRERSYNEQFF.

The rearrangement links TRBV5-1 to TRBJ2-6, with D maybe TRBD1 (6 bases). Germline lookup yields CDR1 SGHRS and CDR2 YFSETQ. There are 15 residues in the CDR3. The V end was cut by 3 bases, the J end by 0 bases, with 7 bases between. CDR3 coding DNA: TGCGCCAGCAGCTGGGACACCTCTGGGGCCAACGTCCTGACTTTC. It encodes CASSWDTSGANVLTF.

The chain uses TRBV5-1 and TRBJ1-1; 8 nucleotides agree with TRBD1. CDR3 size: 13 residues. In germline, CDR1 is SGHRS, CDR2 YFSETQ. V was pared by 0 bases and J by 8 bases, with 3 bases of the junction left unmatched. The CDR3 loop is CASSLADRGEAFF. The CDR3 DNA reads as TGCGCCAGCAGCTTGGCCGACAGGGGAGAAGCTTTCTTT.

The V gene is TRBV29-1, the J gene TRBJ1-1; the match to TRBD1 covers 7 bases. The CDR3 covers 12 residues. Unmatched junction bases numbered 4, after V lost 4 bases and J lost 5 bases. Germline V gene lookup returns CDR1 SQVTM and CDR2 ANQGSEA. The CDR3 is CSVADRETEAFF. The CDR3 DNA reads as TGCAGCGTTGCCGACAGGGAAACTGAAGCTTTCTTT. The variable domain in full, with the rest retrieved from reference TRBV29-1 and TRBJ1-1, is SAVISQKPSRDICQRGTSLTIQCQVDSQVTMMFWYRQQPGQSLTLIATANQGSEATYESGFVIDKFPISRPNLTFSTLTVSNMSPEDSSIYLCSVADRETEAFFGQGTRLTVV.

This clone was detected only a few times. V gene TRBV5-4 combines with J gene TRBJ2-7; D not certain. The germline V gene encodes CDR1 SGHNT and CDR2 YYREEE (reference sequence). V lost 3 bases and J 2 bases, leaving 15 bases between the germline ends. CDR3 size: 15 residues. The CDR3 is CASSSSGGATYEQYF. CDR3 bases: TGTGCCAGCAGCTCCTCAGGCGGAGCCACCTACGAGCAGTACTTC.

The V gene is TRBV4-3, the J gene TRBJ2-7; tentatively, D is TRBD2 (6 bases). The germline CDR1 and CDR2 sequences are LGHNA and YSLEER. CDR3 length: 15 amino acids. Trimming shortened V by 5 bases and J by 3 bases, and 17 bases separated the two germline ends. The CDR3 loop is CASSAGNWDGYEQYF. As DNA, the CDR3 is TGCGCCAGCAGCGCGGGAAATTGGGACGGCTACGAGCAGTACTTC.

The chain employs TRBV7-9 and TRBJ2-3; D unclear. The germline V gene encodes CDR1 SEHNR and CDR2 FQNEAQ (reference sequence). This CDR3 contains 14 residues. V gave up 6 bases and J gave up 2 bases, with 12 bases separating them. CDR3 bases: TGTGCCAGCAGGGGTCTGCGGTTCACAGATACGCAGTATTTT. Amino acid sequence: CASRGLRFTDTQYF.

The CDR3 here is CASSPRLDNEQFF. The CDR3 DNA reads TGTGCCAGCTCACCACGACTGGACAATGAGCAGTTCTTC. The rearrangement links TRBV18 to TRBJ2-1, with D hard to call. The germline V gene encodes CDR1 KGHSH and CDR2 LQKENI. The CDR3 loop spans 13 amino acids. The ends were cut back, 1 base at V and 5 bases at J, with 6 bases in the middle.

V and J are TRBV15 and TRBJ1-4; D is undetermined. There are 14 residues in the CDR3. Germline V gene lookup returns CDR1 LNHNV and CDR2 YYDKDF (reference sequence). The V end lost 0 bases, the J end lost 5 bases, and 7 bases lay between the germline ends. CDR3 DNA sequence: TGTGCCACCAGCAGAGACGGAAGAAATGAAAAACTGTTTTTT. As protein: CATSRDGRNEKLFF.

The chain recombines TRBV7-2 with TRBJ1-6; D ambiguous. This CDR3 is built from 15 residues. Germline V lookup: CDR1 SGHTA, CDR2 FQGNSA. V lost 10 bases and J 1 base, leaving 14 bases between the germline ends. The chain's CDR3 is CATSGRDSYNSPLHF. Here the CDR3 DNA reads TGTGCCACTTCCGGGAGGGATTCCTATAATTCACCCCTCCACTTT.

J is TRBJ2-1 and V is TRBV19; no firm D call. The CDR3 sequence is 12 residues long. CDR1 LNHDA and CDR2 SQIVND come from the germline V gene (reference sequence). The V end was cut by 5 bases, the J end by 6 bases, with 8 bases between. The CDR3, as DNA: TGTGCCAGTAGTCCCTTAGGCAATGAGCAGTTCTTC. Translation gives CASSPLGNEQFF.

The V call is TRBV6-1, the J call TRBJ2-2; the match to TRBD2 covers 10 bases. Germline V gives CDR1 MNHNS, CDR2 SASEGT. This CDR3 has 17 amino acids. V shed 2 bases and J 7 bases; nucleotides not matched to a gene: 10. For the CDR3, the DNA is TGTGCCAGCAGTGAAAGAGGTCTAGCGGGAGAAGACGGGGAGCTGTTTTTT. It is translated as CASSERGLAGEDGELFF.

The CDR3 sequence: CASSEQGPSPLHF. The CDR3 nucleotides are TGCGCCAGCAGTGAGCAGGGGCCTTCACCCCTCCACTTT. This chain uses TRBV10-1 with TRBJ1-6; D might be TRBD1 (6 bases). CDR1 and CDR2 from the germline V gene are WNHNN and SYGVQD (reference sequence). The CDR3 loop spans 13 amino acids. Trimming pared 2 bases from V and 9 bases from J, leaving 8 bases between.

In this sample, this clone turned up a few times. J is TRBJ1-2 and V is TRBV2, with 8 bases identical to TRBD1. The V gene end was trimmed by 8 bases and the J gene end by 4 bases; junction bases not matched to a gene: 18. Looked up from germline, CDR1 is SNHLY and CDR2 is FYNNEI. The CDR3 has 17 residues. The CDR3 DNA reads as TGTGCCAGCGAATCGGCAGGGGGCGACCAGTATGGCTATGGCTACACCTTC. This sequence encodes CASESAGGDQYGYGYTF.

The chain uses TRBV6-5 and TRBJ1-1, with D tentatively TRBD1 (5 bases). Trimming removed 2 bases at V and 3 bases at J, with 10 bases between. Germline-derived CDR1 and CDR2 are MNHEY and SVGAGI. There are 14 residues in the CDR3. The CDR3 nucleotides read TGTGCCAGCAGTTACGGAGGGGCTGACACTGAAGCTTTCTTT. It codes for CASSYGGADTEAFF.

The V gene is TRBV5-4, the J gene TRBJ2-2; 10 nucleotides line up with TRBD2. The CDR3 loop spans 16 amino acids. J gave up 2 bases and V 3 bases, and 4 bases lay outside the gene matches. CDR1 is SGHNT and CDR2 is YYREEE in the germline V gene (reference sequence). The CDR3 sequence is CASSSRTSGNTGELFF. CDR3 nucleotide sequence: TGTGCCAGCAGCTCCCGGACTAGCGGAAACACCGGGGAGCTGTTTTTT.